Included here is one T cell receptor (beta chain) sequence, with context. Only in-frame clones appear in the TCRdb table, and some are missing; sequencing was by immunoSEQ multiplex PCR. The repertoire holds around 100,000 clones, with more than 85% as singletons. The CDR3 sequence is 11 residues long. Trimming took off 4 bases at V and 9 bases at J, with 7 bases between the two ends. Per the germline V gene, CDR1 is ENHRY and CDR2 is SYGVKD. The data were taken from a study of OX40 agonist ivuxolimab in advanced cancers. Whole-study context: The dose of intravenous ivuxolimab that patients received every 2 weeks ranged from 0.01 to 10 mg/kg.

This clonotype was obtained from an adult with an advanced solid tumor such as melanoma, head and neck, liver or kidney cancer. The J gene is TRBJ2-1, the V gene TRBV10-3, with D perhaps matching TRBD1 or TRBD2 (5 bases each). The material sequenced was CD4+ or CD8+ T cells sorted from blood, taken in a trial of the OX40 agonist ivuxolimab. The DNA for the CDR3 is TGTGCCATCAGTGTGGGGACTGAGCAGTTCTTC. As protein: CAISVGTEQFF.